The present T cell receptor (beta chain) was sequenced within a study of T cell repertoires in cytomegalovirus infection. In the study overall: CMV infection and matching HLA type were both indicated by public TCR beta signatures.

The CDR3 loop spans 14 amino acids. Germline loops: CDR1 MRHNA, CDR2 SNTAGT. Trimming shortened V by 6 bases and J by 4 bases, and 12 bases separated the two germline ends. Overall study results and limits: Dominant in the ex vivo response were TCR beta clonotypes restricted by HLA-C and specific for CMV.

A note on this clonotype: Its antigen remains unknown.

In TCRdb, the reads were re-called with MiXCR into one record per CDR3 protein. The sample holds around 280,000 distinct CDR3 sequences, around 10% seen once. This chain links TRBV6-4 with TRBJ2-2, with D unclear. The receptor's source is a human donor in good health (CMV status not recorded). Some clones in this sample may be carry-over from other donors' samples. The sequencing sample was made of PBMCs. CDR3 bases: TGTGCCAGCAGCGCCTCCCCCGGCACCGGGGAGCTGTTTTTT. Protein sequence: CASSASPGTGELFF.